Following are 18 T cell receptor beta chains from one sample sequenced in a study of blood T cell repertoires in COVID-19. Libraries were prepared by immunoSEQ multiplex PCR; TCRdb keeps only in-frame clonotypes and omits some of them. In the table there are 150,000 to 200,000 clones, 70% to 85% of which are singletons. The material sequenced was PBMCs or T cells enriched from blood (not recorded which). Every receptor here comes from a woman aged 50 to 65 who had recovered from COVID-19.

This chain links TRBV27 with TRBJ2-1; TRBD2 might be the D (6 bases). The CDR3 has 15 residues. The germline V gene encodes CDR1 MNHEY and CDR2 SMNVEV (reference sequence). V was shortened by 7 bases and J by 8 bases, with 21 bases between the two germline ends. The DNA of the CDR3 is TGTGCCAGCACGTCGATCGGGGGATACTTGGATGAGCAGTTCTTC. Protein product: CASTSIGGYLDEQFF.

This clone turned up a few times. The chain has TRBV19 and TRBJ1-2; D may be TRBD1 (5 bases). With 3 bases removed from V and 1 base from J, the gap between germline ends came to 9 bases. Germline CDR1 reads LNHDA; CDR2 reads SQIVND (reference sequence). This CDR3 region has 14 residues. CDR3 nucleotides: TGTGCCAGTAGTATGATACAGGATAACTATGGCTACACCTTC. Its protein product is CASSMIQDNYGYTF.

CDR3 bases: TGCAGCACCCGACAGGGCGAAACTGAAGCTTTCTTT. Translating gives CSTRQGETEAFF. The genes are TRBV29-1 and TRBJ1-1; TRBD1 matches 7 bases. Germline-derived CDR1 and CDR2 are SQVTM and ANQGSEA. CDR3 length: 12 residues. Germline trimming cut 8 bases from V and 5 bases from J; bases unmatched to any gene: 8.

The J gene is TRBJ1-4, the V gene TRBV4-1, with a weak D call TRBD1 (6 bases). The germline gives CDR1 MGHRA, CDR2 YSYEKL. There are 19 residues in the CDR3. V dropped 3 bases and J dropped 10 bases, with 30 bases sitting between them. The DNA for the CDR3 is TGCGCCAGCAGCCACCCCGGGACATCCCAAAGCCGAATGCGCACAAAACTGTTTTTT. Translating gives CASSHPGTSQSRMRTKLFF.

Of note for this clone: Other DNA sequences in the same sample also yield this CDR3. This chain links TRBV29-1 with TRBJ2-7; the match to TRBD2 covers 14 bases. The trim removed 1 base at V and 3 bases at J, leaving 2 bases unmatched. The germline V gene encodes CDR1 SQVTM and CDR2 ANQGSEA. The CDR3 consists of 15 residues. The CDR3: CSVEGLAGGDYEQYF. CDR3 in DNA: TGCAGCGTTGAAGGACTAGCGGGAGGGGACTACGAGCAGTACTTC.

The genes are TRBV27 and TRBJ2-3; 14 nucleotides match TRBD2. The CDR3 consists of 15 residues. CDR1 and CDR2 from the germline V gene are MNHEY and SMNVEV (reference sequence). With 6 bases clipped from V and 5 bases from J, the junction kept 4 bases outside the gene matches. CDR3 sequence: CASSPGLAGVDTQYF. In nucleotides, the CDR3 is TGTGCCAGCAGCCCGGGACTAGCGGGAGTAGATACGCAGTATTTT.

Comments on this clone: Mismatch with germline at one junction end may stem from a read error. In nucleotides, the CDR3 is TGTGCCAGCAGCGAAGGTGTCCTTTATGGCTACACCTTC. It codes for CASSEGVLYGYTF. The chain joins TRBV6-1 to TRBJ1-2, with D unresolved. This CDR3 comprises 13 residues. Per germline, CDR1 MNHNS and CDR2 SASEGT.

The chain recombines TRBV28 with TRBJ2-7; weak D call: TRBD2 (5 bases). V was cut by 6 bases and J by 2 bases, with 14 bases left in between. The germline CDR1 and CDR2 sequences are MDHEN and SYDVKM. The CDR3 is 14 residues long. CDR3 region: CASRSHSEAYEQYF. The CDR3, as DNA: TGTGCCAGCAGATCCCATAGCGAAGCCTACGAGCAGTACTTC. The entire variable domain, with the rest obtained from reference TRBV28 and TRBJ2-7, is as follows: DVKVTQSSRYLVKRTGEKVFLECVQDMDHENMFWYRQDPGLGLRLIYFSYDVKMKEKGDIPEGYSVSREKKERFSLILESASTNQTSMYLCASRSHSEAYEQYFGPGTRLTVT.

The table lists this clone with a few counts. The gene calls are TRBV6-5 and TRBJ2-7, with no clear D. There are 13 residues in the CDR3. From germline, CDR1 is MNHEY and CDR2 SVGAGI. Trimming took 6 bases from V and 7 from J, leaving 16 bases between them. The CDR3 loop reads CASSPSTGREQYF. In DNA, the CDR3 is TGTGCCAGCAGCCCCTCGACTGGTCGAGAGCAGTACTTC.

This clone was observed many times. The V and J genes are TRBV3-1 (or the pseudogene TRBV3-2) and TRBJ2-7; a weak D match, TRBD1 (6 bases). In germline, CDR1 is LGHDT, CDR2 YNNKEL (reference sequence). This CDR3 has 14 amino acids. Trimming took off 5 bases at V and 2 bases at J, with 13 bases between the two ends. The CDR3 region is CASSDRTATYEQYF. The CDR3 DNA follows: TGTGCCAGCAGCGACCGGACAGCTACCTACGAGCAGTACTTC.

This clone was observed a single time. Other DNA sequences in this sample translate to the same CDR3. The chain links TRBV6-5 to TRBJ1-1, with D perhaps matching TRBD1 (5 bases). V lost 8 bases, J lost 4 bases, and 8 bases lay in between. Germline lookup yields CDR1 MNHEY and CDR2 SVGAGI. This CDR3 region has 11 residues. For the CDR3, the DNA is TGTGCCAGCCTAAGGGGCACTGAAGCTTTCTTT. Protein sequence: CASLRGTEAFF.

This clone was counted ten times or more. The chain couples TRBV29-1 to TRBJ2-2, with 8 bases identical to TRBD1. V shed 5 bases and J 2 bases; nucleotides not matched to a gene: 7. The CDR3 spans 15 residues. Per germline, CDR1 SQVTM and CDR2 ANQGSEA. CDR3 bases: TGCAGCGTTTCTCGCGGGACAGGCAACACCGGGGAGCTGTTTTTT. This sequence encodes CSVSRGTGNTGELFF.

The V and J genes are TRBV4-2 and TRBJ1-2; D gene ambiguous. V lost 2 bases to trimming and J lost 2 bases, with 12 bases between them. The CDR3 loop spans 15 amino acids. The germline gives CDR1 LGHNA, CDR2 YNFKEQ. Written as DNA, the CDR3 is TGTGCCAGCAGCCAATCCCAGAATTCCAACTATGGCTACACCTTC. Protein: CASSQSQNSNYGYTF.

CDR3 in DNA: TGTGCCAGCAGTGTCCGACAAGGCCCGATGGAGCAGTACTTC. Translation: CASSVRQGPMEQYF. The J gene is TRBJ2-7, the V gene TRBV2; D is uncertain. The CDR3 runs 14 residues. V dropped 4 bases and J dropped 7 bases, with 17 bases sitting between them. Germline V gives CDR1 SNHLY, CDR2 FYNNEI.

This rearrangement joins TRBV29-1 to TRBJ2-7; no clear D. Germline V gene data show CDR1 as SQVTM and CDR2 as ANQGSEA. V lost 7 bases to trimming and J lost 0 bases, with 16 bases between them. There are 14 residues in the CDR3. In DNA form, the CDR3 reads TGCAGCGCCCGCGGAGTACAACCCTCCTACGAGCAGTACTTC. Translated: CSARGVQPSYEQYF.

V and J are TRBV7-9 and TRBJ2-7; 8 nucleotides align to TRBD2. J gave up 2 bases and V 5 bases, and 5 bases lay outside the gene matches. The CDR3 spans 14 residues. Per the germline V gene, CDR1 is SEHNR and CDR2 is FQNEAQ (reference sequence). The CDR3 DNA follows: TGTGCCAGCAGCCTCAAAGCGGGGGCCTACGAGCAGTACTTC. Translating it yields CASSLKAGAYEQYF.

On this clone: Being one base from a much bigger clone, this may be a read error. The same CDR3 can be traced to other DNA sequences in this sample. V gene TRBV6-5 combines with J gene TRBJ1-1; TRBD1 matches 9 bases. Losses at the gene ends were 0 bases for V and 3 bases for J; bases not matched to a gene: 2. There are 15 residues in the CDR3. Germline CDR1 and CDR2: MNHEY and SVGAGI. DNA for the CDR3: TGTGCCAGCAGTTACTCTAGGACAGGGGACACTGAAGCTTTCTTT. Its translation is CASSYSRTGDTEAFF.

This clone was counted a few times. The gene calls are TRBV12-5 and TRBJ2-3; 10 bases align to TRBD2. Germline loops: CDR1 LGHNT, CDR2 FRNRAP. This CDR3 has 16 residues. The J segment lost 2 bases and the V segment lost 1 base, leaving 3 bases of the junction unmatched. The CDR3 region has the DNA TGTGCTAGTGGTTTGGGACTAGCGGGTATCACAGATACGCAGTATTTT. It codes for CASGLGLAGITDTQYF. The full variable domain, completed using reference TRBV12-5 and TRBJ2-3, is DARVTQTPRHKVTEMGQEVTMRCQPILGHNTVFWYRQTMMQGLELLAYFRNRAPLDDSGMPKDRFSAEMPDATLATLKIQPSEPRDSAVYFCASGLGLAGITDTQYFGPGTRLTVL.